These 29 T cell receptor beta chains were all obtained from the same sample, sequenced in a study of identifying expanded T cells in peripheral blood. Sequencing was performed with immunoSEQ multiplex PCR; in TCRdb, only in-frame clones are kept and a portion is missing. Counted here are approximately 100,000 clones, approximately 88% occurring once; the ten biggest clones make up about 18%. The sample comprised blood. Every receptor here comes from a person between 18 and 75 years old in good health.

The chain links TRBV10-2 to TRBJ2-1, with 7 bases lining up with TRBD1. The CDR3 totals 15 residues. Losses at the gene ends were 6 bases for V and 1 base for J; bases not matched to a gene: 6. The germline CDR1 and CDR2 sequences are WSHSY and SAAADI. This CDR3 reads CASSSRGLSYNEQFF. The CDR3 DNA reads as TGCGCCAGCAGCTCTAGGGGGCTATCCTACAATGAGCAGTTCTTC.

The gene calls are TRBV19 and TRBJ1-2; 8 bases are shared with TRBD1. The CDR3 is 15 residues long. Germline trimming cut 5 bases from V and 4 bases from J; bases unmatched to any gene: 9. The V gene's germline CDR1 is LNHDA and CDR2 SQIVND (reference sequence). The CDR3 nucleotides read TGTGCCAGTAGTCATGGACAGGGTCCCAGCTATGGCTACACCTTC. It specifies CASSHGQGPSYGYTF. Full variable domain (missing parts from reference TRBV19 and TRBJ1-2): DGGITQSPKYLFRKEGQNVTLSCEQNLNHDAMYWYRQDPGQGLRLIYYSQIVNDFQKGDIAEGYSVSREKKESFPLTVTSAQKNPTAFYLCASSHGQGPSYGYTFGSGTRLTVV.

The chain recombines TRBV11-2 with TRBJ2-7; 12 bases line up with TRBD1. The germline CDR1 and CDR2 sequences are SGHAT and FQNNGV. V lost 3 bases and J lost 4; bases outside the gene matches: 4. The CDR3 runs 15 residues. The CDR3 protein is CASSLGTGGLYEQYF. CDR3 bases: TGTGCCAGCAGCTTGGGGACAGGGGGCCTGTACGAGCAGTACTTC.

The gene calls are TRBV2 and TRBJ2-7, with D perhaps TRBD1 (5 bases). The CDR3 extends over 12 amino acids. Trimming stripped 4 bases from V and 4 bases from J, with 8 bases between. Germline-derived CDR1 and CDR2 are SNHLY and FYNNEI. The DNA for the CDR3 is TGTGCCAGCAGTGTAACAGGTTACGAGCAGTACTTC. Its translation: CASSVTGYEQYF.

The chain has TRBV19 and TRBJ1-1, with D possibly matching TRBD1 (6 bases). V was pared by 5 bases and J by 1 base, with 11 bases between. The CDR3 length is 14 residues. From germline, CDR1 is LNHDA and CDR2 SQIVND (reference sequence). CDR3 loop: CASSVWTENTEAFF. In DNA, the CDR3 is TGTGCCAGTAGTGTATGGACAGAGAACACTGAAGCTTTCTTT.

This sequence joins TRBV6-6 and TRBJ1-2; D is perhaps TRBD1 (6 bases). The CDR3 sequence is 14 residues long. V was clipped by 2 bases and J by 6 bases, with 13 bases between them. Germline V gives CDR1 MNHNY, CDR2 SVGAGI (reference sequence). CDR3 region: CASSYPDRIDGYTF. Written as DNA, the CDR3 is TGTGCCAGCAGTTACCCCGACAGGATTGATGGCTACACCTTC.

The chain couples TRBV7-8 to TRBJ1-2; possible D gene TRBD1, 6 bases. V lost 2 bases to trimming and J lost 13 bases, with 23 bases between them. This CDR3 region has 15 residues. Germline assignment: CDR1 SGHVS and CDR2 FQNEAQ. The CDR3 region has the DNA TGTGCCAGCAGCTTATATTATTCGGACAGCCCTTCTCGCACCTTC. Translation: CASSLYYSDSPSRTF.

J is TRBJ1-5 and V is TRBV27; D call uncertain. Trimming stripped 5 bases from V and 0 bases from J, with 11 bases between. Germline V gene sequence: CDR1 MNHEY, CDR2 SMNVEV (reference sequence). This CDR3 has 15 residues. CDR3 DNA: TGTGCCAGCAGTCCTCAGGTTTATAGCAATCAGCCCCAGCATTTT. Protein sequence: CASSPQVYSNQPQHF.

The V and J genes are TRBV18 and TRBJ1-2; 9 bases map to TRBD1. This CDR3 contains 15 residues. V shed 3 bases and J 5 bases; nucleotides not matched to a gene: 7. Per the germline V gene, CDR1 is KGHSH and CDR2 is LQKENI. The CDR3 bases are TGTGCCAGCTCACCCCGGACAGGGGAGGTGTATGGCTACACCTTC. Translation: CASSPRTGEVYGYTF.

The chain is built from TRBV27 and TRBJ2-1; 9 bases fit TRBD2. CDR1 and CDR2 from the germline V gene are MNHEY and SMNVEV (reference sequence). V was pared by 5 bases and J by 0 bases, with 11 bases of the junction left unmatched. This CDR3 contains 18 residues. The CDR3 DNA reads TGTGCCAGCAGTAGGGCGGGGGGGGGCTTGGGCTCCTACAATGAGCAGTTCTTC. Translating it yields CASSRAGGGLGSYNEQFF.

The chain is built from TRBV11-2 and TRBJ2-1, with a possible D match to TRBD1 (5 bases). The V end lost 5 bases, the J end lost 0 bases, and 14 bases lay between the germline ends. Germline V lookup: CDR1 SGHAT, CDR2 FQNNGV. The CDR3 loop spans 16 amino acids. This chain's CDR3 is CASSPSRDPSYNEQFF. Written as DNA, the CDR3 is TGTGCCAGCAGCCCAAGCAGGGATCCCTCCTACAATGAGCAGTTCTTC.

The genes are TRBV5-6 and TRBJ1-1; D unresolved. V shed 0 bases and J shed 2 bases, with 11 bases lying between them. The CDR3 runs to 15 residues. Per germline, CDR1 SGHDT and CDR2 YYEEEE. For the CDR3, the DNA is TGTGCCAGCAGCTTGGGGCCAGGCCTAAACACTGAAGCTTTCTTT. This sequence encodes CASSLGPGLNTEAFF.

This clone was observed once. The V and J genes are TRBV29-1 and TRBJ2-5, with TRBD2 matching 14 bases. Germline V gives CDR1 SQVTM, CDR2 ANQGSEA. This CDR3 comprises 17 residues. The V and J ends lost 6 bases and 5 bases, in that order; junction bases with no gene match: 14. CDR3 nucleotide sequence: TGCAGCGTGGACGGACTAGCGGGGGGTCCGGGGGAGGAGACCCAGTACTTC. Translated: CSVDGLAGGPGEETQYF.

This clone was recorded a few times. The rearrangement links TRBV11-2 to TRBJ2-7; D gene ambiguous. V gave up 2 bases and J gave up 6 bases, with 8 bases separating them. The CDR3 has 12 amino acids. Germline V gene sequence: CDR1 SGHAT, CDR2 FQNNGV. In nucleotides, the CDR3 is TGTGCCAGCAGCTTAACTGTATTCGAGCAGTACTTC. As protein: CASSLTVFEQYF.

This clone was observed a handful of times. Distinct nucleotide sequences in the sample also encode this CDR3. The chain combines TRBV10-3 with TRBJ1-2; no reliable D call. In germline, CDR1 is ENHRY, CDR2 SYGVKD. The CDR3 totals 12 residues. V dropped 2 bases and J dropped 3 bases, with 4 bases sitting between them. For the CDR3, the DNA is TGTGCCATCAGTGAGCAGGACTATGGCTACACCTTC. It is translated as CAISEQDYGYTF.

The chain carries TRBV11-3 and TRBJ2-7; no definite D call. The CDR3 extends over 13 amino acids. Between the trimmed V and J ends, which lost 1 base and 0 bases, there was a span of 4 bases. Germline-derived CDR1 and CDR2 are SGHNT and YENEEA. CDR3: CASSLAPSYEQYF. The CDR3 DNA reads as TGTGCCAGCAGCTTAGCGCCCTCCTACGAGCAGTACTTC.

This clone was seen a handful of times. The rearrangement joins TRBV11-2 to TRBJ2-5, with D perhaps TRBD1 (6 bases). The CDR3 sequence is 14 residues long. The V gene lost 4 bases and the J gene lost 5 bases, with 14 bases spanning the gap. Germline values: CDR1 SGHAT, CDR2 FQNNGV. As DNA, the CDR3 is TGTGCCAGCAGCTACCAGACAGGTCCGGAGACCCAGTACTTC. Translation gives CASSYQTGPETQYF. The full variable domain, completed using reference TRBV11-2 and TRBJ2-5, is EAGVAQSPRYKIIEKRQSVAFWCNPISGHATLYWYQQILGQGPKLLIQFQNNGVVDDSQLPKDRFSAERLKGVDSTLKIQPAKLEDSAVYLCASSYQTGPETQYFGPGTRLLVL.

The J gene is TRBJ2-3, the V gene TRBV9; 11 bases are shared with TRBD2. Germline assignment: CDR1 SGDLS and CDR2 YYNGEE. The J segment lost 4 bases and the V segment lost 4 bases, leaving 2 bases of the junction unmatched. This CDR3 contains 14 residues. The CDR3 is CASSPTSGADTQYF. The CDR3 bases are TGTGCCAGCAGCCCGACTAGCGGGGCAGATACGCAGTATTTT.

This clone was seen a few times. This sequence joins TRBV18 and TRBJ2-3, with D unresolved. Trimming took off 4 bases at V and 1 base at J, with 3 bases between the two ends. Germline V lookup: CDR1 KGHSH, CDR2 LQKENI. The CDR3 length is 12 residues. The CDR3 sequence: CASSLGTDTQYF. CDR3 DNA: TGTGCCAGCTCACTAGGCACAGATACGCAGTATTTT. Drawing the rest from reference TRBV18 and TRBJ2-3, the complete variable domain is NAGVMQNPRHLVRRRGQEARLRCSPMKGHSHVYWYRQLPEEGLKFMVYLQKENIIDESGMPKERFSAEFPKEGPSILRIQQVVRGDSAAYFCASSLGTDTQYFGPGTRLTVL.

This chain links TRBV7-9 with TRBJ1-2; 10 bases match TRBD1. V was pared by 5 bases and J by 10 bases, with 4 bases of the junction left unmatched. The CDR3 spans 12 residues. The germline CDR1 and CDR2 sequences are SEHNR and FQNEAQ (reference sequence). CDR3 DNA sequence: TGTGCCAGCAGCCCGGGACAGGGGATCTACACCTTC. Its protein product is CASSPGQGIYTF.

The rearrangement joins TRBV7-9 to TRBJ1-2; 7 nucleotides agree with TRBD1. Germline CDR1 is SEHNR and CDR2 is FQNEAQ (reference sequence). J gave up 2 bases and V 3 bases, and 6 bases lay outside the gene matches. The length of the CDR3 is 15 residues. The CDR3 sequence is CASSLGGGRNYGYTF. DNA for the CDR3: TGTGCCAGCAGCTTGGGAGGGGGCAGGAACTATGGCTACACCTTC.

This clone came up once. The rearrangement uses TRBV7-9 and TRBJ1-6; no reliable D call. CDR1 and CDR2 (germline): SEHNR, FQNEAQ (reference sequence). Trimming stripped 1 base from V and 7 bases from J, with 17 bases between. There are 17 residues in the CDR3. The CDR3 spells CASSLGAGTNKNSPLHF. DNA of the CDR3: TGTGCCAGCAGCTTAGGGGCAGGCACTAACAAAAATTCACCCCTCCACTTT.

This rearrangement joins TRBV5-4 to TRBJ2-1; D remains ambiguous. The CDR3 runs 15 residues. Trimming left V 0 bases short and J 0 bases short, with 7 bases between. CDR1 is SGHNT and CDR2 is YYREEE in the germline V gene (reference sequence). The CDR3 reads CASSLAKGSYNEQFF. The CDR3 nucleotides are TGTGCCAGCAGCTTGGCCAAGGGCTCCTACAATGAGCAGTTCTTC.

The rearrangement links TRBV7-9 to TRBJ2-5; 8 bases agree with TRBD1. CDR1 and CDR2 (germline): SEHNR, FQNEAQ (reference sequence). This CDR3 spans 13 amino acids. Unmatched junction bases numbered 2, after V lost 4 bases and J lost 4 bases. This CDR3 reads CASSSGTGETQYF. CDR3 coding DNA: TGTGCCAGCAGCTCCGGGACAGGAGAGACCCAGTACTTC.

J is TRBJ1-3 and V is TRBV14; D unclear. Germline V CDR1 and CDR2: SGHDN, FVKESK. The CDR3 loop spans 16 amino acids. V gave up 4 bases and J gave up 0 bases, with 13 bases separating them. The CDR3 DNA sequence: TGTGCCAGCAGCCTGCGGACGGTCAGCTCTGGAAACACCATATATTTT. It translates to CASSLRTVSSGNTIYF.

The genes are TRBV27 and TRBJ1-1, with 9 bases fitting TRBD1. J was trimmed by 4 bases and V by 6 bases; bases with no gene match: 12. Germline CDR1 MNHEY, CDR2 SMNVEV (reference sequence). The CDR3 is made up of 16 amino acids. CDR3 coding DNA: TGTGCCAGCAGGGTCCCGGGACAGGGAGTGAGCACTGAAGCTTTCTTT. Translated, it gives CASRVPGQGVSTEAFF.

V is TRBV20-1 and J is TRBJ1-1; D unclear. Germline-derived CDR1 and CDR2 are DFQATT and SNEGSKA (reference sequence). The V end lost 1 base, the J end lost 8 bases, and 8 bases lay between the germline ends. The CDR3 is 11 amino acids. CDR3 in amino acids: CSARARREAFF. The CDR3, as DNA: TGCAGTGCTAGAGCCCGACGGGAAGCTTTCTTT.

This CDR3 is CASEGIGYTEAFF. For the CDR3, the DNA is TGTGCCAGCGAAGGAATTGGGTACACTGAAGCTTTCTTT. This rearrangement joins TRBV7-9 to TRBJ1-1; D is ambiguous. V gave up 8 bases and J gave up 3 bases, with 13 bases separating them. In germline, CDR1 is SEHNR, CDR2 FQNEAQ (reference sequence). The CDR3 totals 13 residues. The full variable domain, completed using reference TRBV7-9 and TRBJ1-1, is DTGVSQNPRHKITKRGQNVTFRCDPISEHNRLYWYRQTLGQGPEFLTYFQNEAQLEKSRLLSDRFSAERPKGSFSTLEIQRTEQGDSAMYLCASEGIGYTEAFFGQGTRLTVV.

The chain links TRBV13 to TRBJ1-2; TRBD1 might be the D (6 bases). Germline V gene lookup returns CDR1 PRHDT and CDR2 FYEKMQ (reference sequence). The CDR3 consists of 17 residues. V lost 0 bases and J lost 4, with 18 bases in between. DNA for the CDR3: TGTGCCAGCAGCTTAGGGGGTCGGCAGGGGCTCAGCTATGGCTACACCTTC. Its translation is CASSLGGRQGLSYGYTF.